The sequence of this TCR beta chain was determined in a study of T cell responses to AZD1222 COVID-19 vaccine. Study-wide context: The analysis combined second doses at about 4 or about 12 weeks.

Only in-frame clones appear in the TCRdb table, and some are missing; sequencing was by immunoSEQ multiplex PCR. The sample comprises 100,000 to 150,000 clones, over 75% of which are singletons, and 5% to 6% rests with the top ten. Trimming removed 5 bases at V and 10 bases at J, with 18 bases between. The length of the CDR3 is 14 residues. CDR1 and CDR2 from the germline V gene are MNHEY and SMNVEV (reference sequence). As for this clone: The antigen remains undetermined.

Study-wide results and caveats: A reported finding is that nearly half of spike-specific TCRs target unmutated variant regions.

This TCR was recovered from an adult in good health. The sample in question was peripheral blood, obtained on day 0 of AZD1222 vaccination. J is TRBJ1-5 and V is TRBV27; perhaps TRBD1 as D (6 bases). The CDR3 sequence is CASSQGSPSFPQHF. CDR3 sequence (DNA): TGTGCCAGCAGTCAGGGGAGTCCGTCCTTTCCCCAGCATTTT.